One sample yielded the 22 T cell receptor beta chains listed below, sequenced in a study of control samples from healthy donors and cancer patients. Clones were sequenced by immunoSEQ multiplex PCR, and TCRdb holds only the in-frame ones, with some missing. The data show 95,000 to 130,000 clones, approximately 90% seen once. Sequenced input: blood. Receptors originate from a woman aged 70 to 79 in good health.

This clone was found a few times. The chain uses TRBV6-2 or TRBV6-3 and TRBJ2-1; 8 nucleotides match TRBD2. Losses at the gene ends were 3 bases for V and 4 bases for J; bases not matched to a gene: 2. CDR1 is MNHEY, CDR2 SVGEGT, per germline. This CDR3 comprises 14 residues. The CDR3 DNA reads TGTGCCAGCAGTTATAGCGGGGCTTACAATGAGCAGTTCTTC. Protein product: CASSYSGAYNEQFF.

This chain uses TRBV10-1 with TRBJ2-1; no definite D call. Germline CDR1 WNHNN, CDR2 SYGVQD (reference sequence). This CDR3 is built from 13 residues. V gave up 0 bases and J gave up 7 bases, with 7 bases separating them. The CDR3 region is CASSESTWNEQFF. CDR3 in DNA: TGCGCCAGCAGTGAGTCGACGTGGAATGAGCAGTTCTTC.

This clone was recorded only once. The V and J genes are TRBV5-6 and TRBJ2-3; TRBD1 or TRBD2 may be the D gene (5 bases each). Trimming shortened V by 0 bases and J by 4 bases, and 15 bases separated the two germline ends. This CDR3 is built from 16 residues. CDR1 is SGHDT and CDR2 is YYEEEE in the germline V gene. CDR3 region: CASSLDRGNQPDTQYF. In DNA form, the CDR3 reads TGTGCCAGCAGCTTGGATCGGGGCAATCAGCCAGATACGCAGTATTTT.

The chain uses TRBV6-4 and TRBJ2-2; no clear D gene. The CDR3 is 12 residues long. Per the germline V gene, CDR1 is MRHNA and CDR2 is SNTAGT. V was trimmed by 2 bases and J by 6 bases, leaving 4 bases between them. In DNA form, the CDR3 reads TGTGCCAGCAGTGACGATCCCGGGGAGCTGTTTTTT. Protein: CASSDDPGELFF.

The chain has TRBV28 and TRBJ1-1; possible D gene TRBD1, 6 bases. The V end was cut by 7 bases, the J end by 5 bases, with 20 bases between. CDR1 and CDR2 from the germline V gene are MDHEN and SYDVKM. This CDR3 spans 15 amino acids. The CDR3 DNA reads TGTGCCAGCAACTCTTACGAGGGGGGGAGGACTGAAGCTTTCTTT. Translating gives CASNSYEGGRTEAFF.

This clone appeared a few times. V and J are TRBV27 and TRBJ2-7, with D possibly matching TRBD1 (6 bases). Trimming cost V 8 bases and J 0 bases, with 14 bases left between them. This CDR3 contains 14 residues. Germline V lookup: CDR1 MNHEY, CDR2 SMNVEV (reference sequence). CDR3 sequence reads: CASRRGPTSYEQYF. As DNA, the CDR3 is TGTGCCAGCCGCAGGGGCCCGACCTCCTACGAGCAGTACTTC.

The CDR3 DNA sequence: TGTGCCAGCAGCATAAGGACAGGGGGATACACCATATATTTT. The encoded protein is CASSIRTGGYTIYF. The chain has TRBV5-6 and TRBJ1-3; 10 nucleotides agree with TRBD1. Losses at the gene ends were 4 bases for V and 8 bases for J; bases not matched to a gene: 6. Germline-derived CDR1 and CDR2 are SGHDT and YYEEEE. The CDR3 runs to 14 residues.

This sequence joins TRBV11-2 and TRBJ2-7; D ambiguous. The length of the CDR3 is 14 residues. In germline, CDR1 is SGHAT, CDR2 FQNNGV. Trimming cost V 0 bases and J 5 bases, with 11 bases left between them. The chain's CDR3 is CASSLEAGFDEQYF. CDR3 in DNA: TGTGCCAGCAGCTTAGAAGCAGGTTTCGACGAGCAGTACTTC.

The chain employs TRBV19 and TRBJ1-4; D is uncertain. V lost 5 bases to trimming and J lost 0 bases, with 10 bases between them. From germline, CDR1 is LNHDA and CDR2 SQIVND (reference sequence). The CDR3 length is 15 residues. The DNA of the CDR3 is TGTGCCAGTAGTCCCTCGTGGGCAACTAATGAAAAACTGTTTTTT. Protein sequence: CASSPSWATNEKLFF.

This chain joins TRBV5-1 and TRBJ2-2; D unclear. Germline lookup yields CDR1 SGHRS and CDR2 YFSETQ. The V gene lost 1 base and the J gene lost 2 bases, with 9 bases spanning the gap. The CDR3 contains 15 residues. CDR3 residues: CASSLSTPNTGELFF. The CDR3 DNA reads TGCGCCAGCAGCTTGTCGACACCTAACACCGGGGAGCTGTTTTTT.

The chain employs TRBV24-1 and TRBJ2-1; either TRBD1 or TRBD2 may supply D (5 bases each). The CDR3 totals 15 residues. The V and J ends lost 3 bases and 8 bases respectively, with 16 bases between them. Germline V CDR1 and CDR2: KGHDR, SFDVKD. DNA of the CDR3: TGTGCCACCAGTGATCCCCGGGGCGGCGGGTATGAGCAGTTCTTC. It codes for CATSDPRGGGYEQFF.

The V and J genes are TRBV4-3 and TRBJ1-2; unclear D gene. V dropped 5 bases and J dropped 4 bases, with 11 bases sitting between them. The CDR3 has 13 amino acids. Germline V gene lookup returns CDR1 LGHNA and CDR2 YSLEER. The CDR3 DNA reads TGCGCCAGCAGCACGGACGGGTTCTATGGCTACACCTTC. Amino acids: CASSTDGFYGYTF.

The chain combines TRBV6-5 with TRBJ2-6, with D hard to call. Germline values: CDR1 MNHEY, CDR2 SVGAGI. The length of the CDR3 is 14 residues. V was clipped by 4 bases and J by 3 bases, with 7 bases between them. The CDR3 DNA sequence: TGTGCCAGCAGTTCCTTGGATGGGGCCAACGTCCTGACTTTC. The encoded protein is CASSSLDGANVLTF.

The rearrangement joins TRBV3-1 (or the pseudogene TRBV3-2) to TRBJ1-2; D is perhaps TRBD1 (5 bases). Germline loops: CDR1 LGHDT, CDR2 YNNKEL (reference sequence). The V and J ends lost 8 bases and 4 bases respectively, with 11 bases between them. The CDR3 covers 12 residues. The CDR3 DNA sequence: TGTGCCAGCTTCGACAGACCCTATGGCTACACCTTC. Amino acids: CASFDRPYGYTF.

CDR3 sequence: CASSHARVQETQYF. In DNA form, the CDR3 reads TGTGCCAGCAGCCACGCCAGGGTACAAGAGACCCAGTACTTC. J is TRBJ2-5 and V is TRBV3-1 (or the pseudogene TRBV3-2); tentatively, D is TRBD1 (5 bases). The CDR3 has 14 amino acids. Between the trimmed V and J ends, which lost 3 bases and 2 bases, there was a span of 10 bases. CDR1 and CDR2 (germline): LGHDT, YNNKEL (reference sequence).

J is TRBJ2-7 and V is TRBV9, with D possibly matching TRBD2 (7 bases). Trimming removed 3 bases from V and 1 base from J, with 11 bases in between. The CDR3 runs 14 residues. The germline gives CDR1 SGDLS, CDR2 YYNGEE. DNA of the CDR3: TGTGCCAGCAGCGAGGGGGGGTGGTCCTACGAGCAGTACTTC. Translation: CASSEGGWSYEQYF.

This chain joins TRBV6-2 or TRBV6-3 and TRBJ2-5; 14 bases map to TRBD2. Germline loops: CDR1 MNHEY, CDR2 SVGEGT. With 5 bases clipped from V and 7 bases from J, the junction kept 12 bases outside the gene matches. The CDR3 is 17 amino acids. CDR3 protein: CASSATSGGAGAATQYF. DNA of the CDR3: TGTGCCAGCAGTGCGACTAGCGGGGGGGCCGGCGCAGCGACCCAGTACTTC.

This clone was seen just once. The rearrangement uses TRBV4-1 and TRBJ2-1; 11 nucleotides agree with TRBD2. Per germline, CDR1 MGHRA and CDR2 YSYEKL. V gave up 4 bases and J gave up 2 bases; unmatched junction bases: 4. CDR3 size: 16 residues. The DNA for the CDR3 is TGCGCCAGCAGCCGCCAGGGACTAGCGGCCTACAATGAGCAGTTCTTC. It is translated as CASSRQGLAAYNEQFF.

The gene calls are TRBV7-2 and TRBJ2-5; 10 bases align to TRBD2. After removal of 5 bases from V and 7 bases from J, the junction contained 13 bases not matched to a gene. Germline-derived CDR1 and CDR2 are SGHTA and FQGNSA. The CDR3 loop spans 16 amino acids. As DNA, the CDR3 is TGTGCCAGCAGCCGCCGACCCCTAGCGGGGGCTGTGACCCAGTACTTC. Amino acids: CASSRRPLAGAVTQYF.

The chain is built from TRBV10-3 and TRBJ1-5, with unresolved D. Per the germline V gene, CDR1 is ENHRY and CDR2 is SYGVKD. The CDR3 loop spans 14 amino acids. V lost 3 bases and J 9 bases, leaving 15 bases between the germline ends. CDR3 in amino acids: CAISDRDGSGPQHF. In DNA form, the CDR3 reads TGTGCCATCAGTGACCGAGACGGCTCTGGGCCCCAGCATTTT.

The J gene is TRBJ1-2, the V gene TRBV27; 10 bases are a match to TRBD1. CDR1 and CDR2 (germline): MNHEY, SMNVEV (reference sequence). V was clipped by 6 bases and J by 6 bases; unmatched bases: 7. There are 14 residues in the CDR3. The CDR3 DNA is TGTGCCAGCAGCAAAATAGGACAGGGGGATGGCTACACCTTC. It codes for CASSKIGQGDGYTF.

The V and J genes are TRBV5-4 and TRBJ2-3; the D gene could be TRBD1 or TRBD2 (6 bases each). Trimming removed 4 bases at V and 1 base at J, with 13 bases between. Germline V gene sequence: CDR1 SGHNT, CDR2 YYREEE (reference sequence). The CDR3 is 15 residues long. The CDR3 DNA reads TGTGCCAGCAGCACGGGGGCCACCCGCACAGATACGCAGTATTTT. Translated, it gives CASSTGATRTDTQYF.